The present T cell receptor beta chain was sequenced within a study of T cell responses to AZD1222 COVID-19 vaccine. With 5 bases clipped from V and 4 bases from J, the junction kept 5 bases outside the gene matches. This CDR3 has 13 amino acids. From germline, CDR1 is SQVTM and CDR2 ANQGSEA. Broader study findings: Across the whole spike, CD4 TCRs peaked at regions 160-218 and 743-854. Spike-specific TCR breadth and depth both grew after two AZD1222 doses. Most donors were white British and more were female, and clonal diversity was possibly underestimated.

A remark on this clone: What it recognizes is unknown.

Method: immunoSEQ multiplex PCR; TCRdb's copy keeps in-frame clones and lacks some. The top ten hold approximately 4.8% of the sample, which has 90,000 to 120,000 clones, 87% seen once. The sample was peripheral blood, taken 28 days after the second AZD1222 dose. This clonotype was sampled from an adult who received the AZD1222 COVID-19 vaccine. The rearrangement uses TRBV29-1 and TRBJ2-7; 10 nucleotides line up with TRBD1. CDR3 sequence: CSVTGTGVYEQYF. CDR3 sequence (DNA): TGCAGCGTTACCGGGACAGGGGTATACGAGCAGTACTTC.